The 24 T cell receptor beta chains listed next were all sequenced from one sample in a study of T-cell memory formation after mild COVID-19. TCRdb fed the 5' RACE reads into MiXCR, producing one record per CDR3 protein. Here the sample spans about 30,000 distinct CDR3 sequences, 9.5% to 15% being singletons. Input material: PBMCs or a T cell subset sorted from them (not recorded which). These receptors were taken from an adult woman who had mild COVID-19 (a few samples of this study predate the infection). Cell type and time point are not known.

This clonotype was observed at least ten times. The J gene is TRBJ2-2, the V gene TRBV7-2, with D perhaps TRBD1 or TRBD2 (5 bases each). Germline V CDR1 and CDR2: SGHTA, FQGNSA. The ends were cut back, 0 bases at V and 4 bases at J, with 12 bases in the middle. The CDR3 length is 16 residues. The CDR3 loop reads CASSLALGVSTGELFF. In DNA form, the CDR3 reads TGTGCCAGCAGCTTAGCGCTGGGGGTTTCCACCGGGGAGCTGTTTTTT.

This clonotype was recorded many times. V and J are TRBV30 and TRBJ2-3; 7 nucleotides line up with TRBD1. Germline V lookup: CDR1 GTSNPN, CDR2 SVGIG (reference sequence). The length of the CDR3 is 15 residues. The trim removed 5 bases at V and 0 bases at J, leaving 8 bases unmatched. CDR3 coding DNA: TGTGCCTGGTATGACAGGGAACCTAGCACAGATACGCAGTATTTT. Its translation: CAWYDREPSTDTQYF.

This clonotype was observed many times. The chain recombines TRBV5-5 with TRBJ2-1; TRBD2 matches 9 bases. The CDR3 contains 17 residues. The V gene's germline CDR1 is SGHKS and CDR2 YYEKEE (reference sequence). The J segment lost 7 bases and the V segment lost 3 bases, leaving 14 bases of the junction unmatched. The CDR3 loop reads CASSSHPTSGGGNEQFF. The CDR3 DNA follows: TGTGCCAGCAGCTCCCACCCGACTAGCGGTGGGGGGAATGAGCAGTTCTTC.

This clonotype has only a few counts. This chain links TRBV21-1 with TRBJ1-6. TRBV21-1 is described as a pseudogene. The CDR3 loop spans 15 amino acids. The chain's CDR3 is CASPATGHHNSPLHF. The DNA for the CDR3 is TGTGCCAGCCCTGCGACAGGGCACCATAATTCACCCCTCCACTTT.

This clonotype was seen ten or more times. V and J are TRBV19 and TRBJ2-3, with 7 bases matching TRBD1. The CDR3 length is 15 residues. V shed 8 bases and J 0 bases; nucleotides not matched to a gene: 8. Germline V gives CDR1 LNHDA, CDR2 SQIVND (reference sequence). The CDR3 nucleotides are TGTGCCAGTCGCATCACAGGGGTGAGCACAGATACGCAGTATTTT. Protein: CASRITGVSTDTQYF.

This clonotype has a count of ten or more. The gene calls are TRBV4-2 and TRBJ1-1; D possibly corresponds to TRBD1 (5 bases). Trimming took off 3 bases at V and 0 bases at J, with 17 bases between the two ends. Germline V gene data show CDR1 as LGHNA and CDR2 as YNFKEQ. The CDR3 is 17 residues long. CDR3 bases: TGTGCCAGCAGCCAGGAAACCGGGACGGGAATGAACACTGAAGCTTTCTTT. This codes for CASSQETGTGMNTEAFF.

The table lists this clonotype with many counts. This chain uses TRBV6-4 with TRBJ2-5, with a tentative D call TRBD2 (6 bases). V dropped 3 bases and J dropped 1 base, with 12 bases sitting between them. Germline V gene data show CDR1 as MRHNA and CDR2 as SNTAGT. This CDR3 contains 15 residues. As DNA, the CDR3 is TGTGCCAGCAGTGAAATGGCCGGGGGCCAAGAGACCCAGTACTTC. Protein product: CASSEMAGGQETQYF.

This clonotype was seen many times. CDR3 sequence reads: CASSDLLRQGTFTDTQYF. The CDR3 coding sequence is TGTGCCAGCAGCGACCTCTTGAGACAGGGGACGTTCACAGATACGCAGTATTTT. V and J are TRBV5-8 and TRBJ2-3; 8 nucleotides align to TRBD1. The junction had 15 bases not matched to a gene; V was cut back by 4 bases and J by 2 bases. The V gene's germline CDR1 is SGHTS and CDR2 YDEGEE. The CDR3 runs to 18 residues.

This clonotype has at least ten counts. This rearrangement joins TRBV12-3 or TRBV12-4 to TRBJ2-1; 7 nucleotides align to TRBD1. J was trimmed by 1 base and V by 4 bases; bases with no gene match: 10. This CDR3 is 17 amino acids long. The CDR3 DNA follows: TGTGCCAGCAGTTCAGGAACCGGGACAGCTTCCTACAATGAGCAGTTCTTC. Translated, it gives CASSSGTGTASYNEQFF.

This clonotype was seen at least ten times. The chain links TRBV7-9 to TRBJ2-1; D possibly corresponds to TRBD1 (6 bases). In germline, CDR1 is SEHNR, CDR2 FQNEAQ (reference sequence). The V and J ends lost 1 base and 7 bases respectively, with 11 bases between them. The CDR3 covers 14 residues. In DNA form, the CDR3 reads TGTGCCAGCAGCTTAGTTGGGGGCCTTAATGAGCAGTTCTTC. The encoded protein is CASSLVGGLNEQFF.

This clonotype was seen repeatedly, ten times or more. V usage is TRBV7-2 and J usage is TRBJ2-7; D unresolved. The CDR3 contains 14 residues. CDR1 SGHTA and CDR2 FQGNSA come from the germline V gene. V shed 6 bases and J shed 0 bases, with 12 bases lying between them. The DNA for the CDR3 is TGTGCCAGCAGTCCCGCCGGACCCTCCTACGAGCAGTACTTC. This translates into CASSPAGPSYEQYF.

This clonotype was picked up many times. The V gene is TRBV4-2, the J gene TRBJ1-5; TRBD1 agrees at 7 bases. Per the germline V gene, CDR1 is LGHNA and CDR2 is YNFKEQ. Trimming cost V 0 bases and J 0 bases; bases outside gene matches: 8. There are 18 residues in the CDR3. The CDR3 here is CASSQDYQGVYSNQPQHF. The CDR3 DNA reads TGTGCCAGCAGCCAAGACTACCAGGGGGTCTATAGCAATCAGCCCCAGCATTTT.

This clonotype was detected many times. Germline is not matched at one junction end, which may reflect a read error. CDR3 DNA sequence: TGTGCCAGCAGCTACGATCGTCGATCCGTTGTACGATTC. This sequence encodes CASSYDRRSVVRF. The rearrangement uses TRBV7-3 and TRBJ1-2; D gene ambiguous. The V gene's germline CDR1 is SGHTA and CDR2 FQGTGA. The CDR3 totals 13 residues.

At least ten counts were recorded for this clonotype. The rearrangement links TRBV5-6 to TRBJ2-1; TRBD2 matches 7 bases. This CDR3 has 15 residues. J gave up 4 bases and V 4 bases, and 8 bases lay outside the gene matches. CDR1 and CDR2 (germline): SGHDT, YYEEEE. The CDR3 loop reads CASSQTSAGYNEQFF. The CDR3 coding sequence is TGTGCCAGCAGCCAAACTAGCGCGGGGTACAATGAGCAGTTCTTC. Full variable domain (rest looked up from reference TRBV5-6 and TRBJ2-1): DAGVTQSPTHLIKTRGQQVTLRCSPKSGHDTVSWYQQALGQGPQFIFQYYEEEERQRGNFPDRFSGHQFPNYSSELNVNALLLGDSALYLCASSQTSAGYNEQFFGPGTRLTVL.

The genes are TRBV2 and TRBJ2-7; TRBD1 matches at 9 bases. Germline V gives CDR1 SNHLY, CDR2 FYNNEI. This CDR3 has 15 residues. V shed 6 bases, J shed 5 bases, and the junction held 11 bases outside the gene matches. The CDR3 nucleotides are TGTGCCAGCAGCCCGAGGACAGGGGTCTATAACGAGCAGTACTTC. It codes for CASSPRTGVYNEQYF.

This clonotype was detected many times. The chain is built from TRBV7-9 and TRBJ1-6, with D possibly matching TRBD1 (5 bases). The V end lost 6 bases, the J end lost 8 bases, and 14 bases lay between the germline ends. In germline, CDR1 is SEHNR, CDR2 FQNEAQ (reference sequence). The CDR3 is 14 amino acids. CDR3 bases: TGTGCCAGCAGTCGCCGGGACGGGGATTCACCCCTCCACTTT. It codes for CASSRRDGDSPLHF.

As to this clonotype: This may arise from a read error, as a much more abundant clone is one base away. V and J are TRBV24-1 and TRBJ2-5; the D is unclear. This CDR3 comprises 15 residues. The V end lost 4 bases, the J end lost 4 bases, and 15 bases lay between the germline ends. The germline V gene encodes CDR1 KGHDR and CDR2 SFDVKD. Written as DNA, the CDR3 is TGTGCCACCAGTGACCCAAGACAATCTCCAGAGACCCAGTACTTC. This encodes CATSDPRQSPETQYF.

This clonotype was picked up many times. J is TRBJ2-3 and V is TRBV5-5; 8 bases are shared with TRBD1. The CDR3 is 14 amino acids. V lost 4 bases and J lost 5; bases outside the gene matches: 6. Germline V lookup: CDR1 SGHKS, CDR2 YYEKEE (reference sequence). CDR3 residues: CASSRGTGGDTQYF. In nucleotides, the CDR3 is TGTGCCAGCAGCAGAGGGACAGGAGGAGATACGCAGTATTTT.

This clonotype was seen at least ten times. The chain employs TRBV27 and TRBJ2-5, with D possibly matching TRBD1 (5 bases). The germline gives CDR1 MNHEY, CDR2 SMNVEV (reference sequence). The CDR3 loop spans 13 amino acids. V was clipped by 5 bases and J by 4 bases, with 11 bases between them. CDR3 coding DNA: TGTGCCAGCAGTAGACAGCTCCGAGAGACCCAGTACTTC. Encoded protein: CASSRQLRETQYF.

This clonotype showed up many times. The V and J genes are TRBV15 and TRBJ2-3, with TRBD1 as a possible D gene (6 bases). In germline, CDR1 is LNHNV, CDR2 YYDKDF (reference sequence). Trimming pared 2 bases from V and 1 base from J, leaving 16 bases between. This CDR3 contains 17 residues. CDR3 DNA: TGTGCCACCAGCAGATCAGAACGGGACACAGGCACAGATACGCAGTATTTT. Translating it yields CATSRSERDTGTDTQYF.

There are many counts of this clonotype. The rearrangement links TRBV14 to TRBJ2-1; 10 nucleotides align to TRBD2. The CDR3 sequence is 15 residues long. Germline values: CDR1 SGHDN, CDR2 FVKESK. V was pared by 2 bases and J by 7 bases, with 5 bases of the junction left unmatched. The CDR3 loop reads CASSQLAGVSNEQFF. CDR3 coding DNA: TGTGCCAGCAGCCAACTAGCGGGAGTTTCAAATGAGCAGTTCTTC.

This clonotype was seen only a few times. V and J are TRBV20-1 and TRBJ2-1, with D possibly being TRBD2 (5 bases). In germline, CDR1 is DFQATT, CDR2 SNEGSKA (reference sequence). The CDR3 consists of 14 residues. Trimming removed 3 bases from V and 5 bases from J, with 14 bases in between. Written as DNA, the CDR3 is TGCAGTGCTAGGACGGCCCGGGAACACAATGAGCAGTTCTTC. The encoded protein is CSARTAREHNEQFF.

This clonotype was detected many times. The V and J genes are TRBV9 and TRBJ2-3; D may be TRBD2 (7 bases). Germline lookup yields CDR1 SGDLS and CDR2 YYNGEE. There are 16 residues in the CDR3. Trimming cost V 3 bases and J 5 bases, with 19 bases left between them. CDR3 sequence reads: CASSEGELRGGDTQYF. In nucleotides, the CDR3 is TGTGCCAGCAGCGAGGGGGAACTACGCGGGGGAGATACGCAGTATTTT.

This clonotype was detected many times. The V and J genes are TRBV13 and TRBJ2-7; perhaps TRBD2 as D (5 bases). This CDR3 contains 15 residues. Per germline, CDR1 PRHDT and CDR2 FYEKMQ (reference sequence). The germline V and J ends were trimmed by 5 bases and 3 bases, with 17 bases remaining between them. For the CDR3, the DNA is TGTGCCAGCAGCCTAGCTTCGGGAACCTACTACGAGCAGTACTTC. Translating gives CASSLASGTYYEQYF. The full variable domain, its missing parts supplied by reference TRBV13 and TRBJ2-7, is AAGVIQSPRHLIKEKRETATLKCYPIPRHDTVYWYQQGPGQDPQFLISFYEKMQSDKGSIPDRFSAQQFSDYHSELNMSSLELGDSALYFCASSLASGTYYEQYFGPGTRLTVT.